Shown below are 32 T cell receptor beta chains from a single sample sequenced in a study of T cell clonotyping in hematopoietic cell transplantation. TCRdb's table, derived via immunoSEQ multiplex PCR, lists solely in-frame clones and lacks some. The top ten hold more than 3.5% of the sample, which has about 15,000 clones, more than 75% seen once. The sequencing used PBMCs, collected 100 days after allogeneic stem cell transplant. The origin of the receptors is a male patient between 60 and 69 years old who had an allogeneic stem cell transplant from a related donor, so the T cells may come from the graft donor. Some clones in this sample may be carry-over from other donors' samples.

In nucleotides, the CDR3 is TGTGCCAGCAGTGGGGTGGGGGGCGATTCCTACGAGCAGTACTTC. It translates to CASSGVGGDSYEQYF. This chain joins TRBV6-1 and TRBJ2-7, with D tentatively TRBD1 or TRBD2 (6 bases each). V lost 4 bases, J lost 1 base, and 14 bases lay in between. The CDR3 totals 15 residues. Germline loops: CDR1 MNHNS, CDR2 SASEGT.

The V and J genes are TRBV4-3 and TRBJ2-7; 7 nucleotides match TRBD1. CDR1 and CDR2 from the germline V gene are LGHNA and YSLEER. This CDR3 has 15 residues. V trimming: 2 bases; J trimming: 4 bases; junction bases outside the gene matches: 8. DNA of the CDR3: TGCGCCAGCAGCCAATCGCCCGGGACAGAATACGAGCAGTACTTC. Its protein product is CASSQSPGTEYEQYF.

A few counts support this clone. The V gene is TRBV28, the J gene TRBJ1-6, with TRBD1 as a possible D gene (5 bases). The V gene's germline CDR1 is MDHEN and CDR2 SYDVKM. The CDR3 is 15 amino acids. V gave up 8 bases and J gave up 7 bases, with 18 bases separating them. CDR3 amino acids: CASGLGDGSNSPLHF. CDR3 bases: TGTGCCAGCGGCCTCGGGGACGGATCGAATTCACCCCTCCACTTT.

J is TRBJ1-1 and V is TRBV10-3; possible D gene TRBD1, 6 bases. The CDR3 sequence is 14 residues long. V lost 1 base and J lost 1, with 7 bases in between. CDR1 and CDR2 from the germline V gene are ENHRY and SYGVKD. The DNA of the CDR3 is TGTGCCATCAGTGAGTGGGGGCAGAACACTGAAGCTTTCTTT. It yields the protein CAISEWGQNTEAFF.

In its sample, this clone was seen once. This chain joins TRBV4-3 and TRBJ2-7, with TRBD1 matching over 8 bases. This CDR3 is built from 15 residues. Germline trimming cut 0 bases from V and 2 bases from J; bases unmatched to any gene: 3. Germline V gene data show CDR1 as LGHNA and CDR2 as YSLEER. The CDR3: CASSQDKGQAYEQYF. Written as DNA, the CDR3 is TGCGCCAGCAGCCAAGATAAGGGACAGGCCTACGAGCAGTACTTC.

The CDR3: CASSLEATGSNTEAFF. The DNA of the CDR3 is TGTGCCAGCAGCTTAGAGGCGACAGGGTCGAACACTGAAGCTTTCTTT. The genes are TRBV7-6 and TRBJ1-1; 7 nucleotides agree with TRBD1. CDR1 and CDR2 from the germline V gene are SGHVS and FNYEAQ. This CDR3 has 16 amino acids. V gave up 1 base and J gave up 1 base; unmatched junction bases: 6. Looking up the rest from reference TRBV7-6 and TRBJ1-1 gives the full variable domain: GAGVSQSPRYKVTKRGQDVALRCDPISGHVSLYWYRQALGQGPEFLTYFNYEAQQDKSGLPNDRFSAERPEGSISTLTIQRTEQRDSAMYRCASSLEATGSNTEAFFGQGTRLTVV.

This clone showed up just a few times. CDR3 nucleotide sequence: TGTGCCAGCAGTGACACTGAAGCTTTCTTT. Translating it yields CASSDTEAFF. The V call is TRBV25-1, the J call TRBJ1-1; D ambiguous. V was shortened by 3 bases and J by 4 bases, with 0 bases between the two germline ends. The CDR3 covers 10 residues. Germline V gene data show CDR1 as MGHDK and CDR2 as SYGVNS.

V is TRBV7-2 and J is TRBJ2-2; D remains unclear. CDR3 length: 13 residues. V gave up 0 bases and J gave up 5 bases, with 4 bases separating them. The V gene's germline CDR1 is SGHTA and CDR2 FQGNSA. The CDR3 DNA reads TGTGCCAGCAGCTTAGCGGTAACCGGGGAGCTGTTTTTT. This sequence encodes CASSLAVTGELFF.

The chain is built from TRBV5-6 and TRBJ1-2; D is unclear. This CDR3 is 11 amino acids long. V dropped 2 bases and J dropped 7 bases, with 6 bases sitting between them. Germline V gene sequence: CDR1 SGHDT, CDR2 YYEEEE. As DNA, the CDR3 is TGTGCCAGCAGCTTATACGGTGGCTACACCTTC. This encodes CASSLYGGYTF.

The V and J genes are TRBV19 and TRBJ1-2; 10 bases align to TRBD1. Trimming removed 7 bases from V and 2 bases from J; junction bases left unmatched: 7. CDR3 length: 15 amino acids. From germline, CDR1 is LNHDA and CDR2 SQIVND (reference sequence). The CDR3 loop is CASTERTGGNYGYTF. The CDR3, as DNA: TGTGCCAGTACCGAAAGGACAGGGGGAAACTATGGCTACACCTTC.

This CDR3 reads CAISVENSYEQYF. CDR3 coding DNA: TGTGCCATCAGTGTGGAGAACTCCTACGAGCAGTACTTC. The V gene is TRBV10-3, the J gene TRBJ2-7; D gene uncertain. Germline CDR1 reads ENHRY; CDR2 reads SYGVKD. This CDR3 has 13 residues. Trimming left V 4 bases short and J 0 bases short, with 7 bases between.

The CDR3 region is CASNTLDTQYF. CDR3 bases: TGTGCCAGCAATACGTTAGATACGCAGTATTTT. The V gene is TRBV6-1, the J gene TRBJ2-3, with D unclear. Germline loops: CDR1 MNHNS, CDR2 SASEGT. V lost 7 bases to trimming and J lost 5 bases, with 7 bases between them. CDR3 length: 11 residues.

The J gene is TRBJ2-7, the V gene TRBV6-5; 7 positions match TRBD1. Losses at the gene ends were 2 bases for V and 6 bases for J; bases not matched to a gene: 4. Per germline, CDR1 MNHEY and CDR2 SVGAGI. The CDR3 runs to 13 residues. The CDR3: CASSYRTGVEQYF. In DNA, the CDR3 is TGTGCCAGCAGTTACCGTACAGGGGTCGAGCAGTACTTC.

This chain joins TRBV6-4 and TRBJ2-1; TRBD2 is a possible D gene (7 bases). Germline assignment: CDR1 MRHNA and CDR2 SNTAGT. This CDR3 is 15 amino acids long. V was clipped by 6 bases and J by 8 bases, with 20 bases between them. For the CDR3, the DNA is TGTGCCAGCAGCGGGGAACCGGGGGGCCAGGATGAGCAGTTCTTC. It codes for CASSGEPGGQDEQFF.

The rearrangement joins TRBV2 to TRBJ2-3; TRBD1 is a possible D gene (5 bases). V was shortened by 7 bases and J by 0 bases, with 11 bases between the two germline ends. The CDR3 loop spans 14 amino acids. Germline CDR1 is SNHLY and CDR2 is FYNNEI. The CDR3 reads CASNPTESTDTQYF. Written as DNA, the CDR3 is TGTGCCAGCAACCCGACAGAGAGCACAGATACGCAGTATTTT.

V is TRBV28 and J is TRBJ1-2; 7 nucleotides match TRBD1. Trimming at V came to 6 bases and at J to 3 bases, leaving 4 bases not matched to a gene. The CDR3 has 13 amino acids. Looked up from germline, CDR1 is MDHEN and CDR2 is SYDVKM. CDR3 loop: CASRWRGHYGYTF. CDR3 DNA sequence: TGTGCCAGCAGGTGGAGGGGGCACTATGGCTACACCTTC.

This clone was seen just once. The rearrangement links TRBV30 to TRBJ2-1; 7 bases align to TRBD2. J gave up 2 bases and V 1 base, and 2 bases lay outside the gene matches. Germline V CDR1 and CDR2: GTSNPN, SVGIG (reference sequence). This CDR3 comprises 14 residues. CDR3 region: CAWSGGGPYNEQFF. The CDR3 region has the DNA TGTGCCTGGAGTGGGGGGGGACCCTACAATGAGCAGTTCTTC.

This chain links TRBV6-1 with TRBJ1-3, with a weak D call TRBD1 (5 bases). V was pared by 4 bases and J by 4 bases, with 11 bases between. Germline V gives CDR1 MNHNS, CDR2 SASEGT. This CDR3 is built from 14 residues. CDR3 nucleotides: TGTGCCAGCAGTGCGTCGACAGCAGGAAACACCATATATTTT. Its protein is CASSASTAGNTIYF.

This clone was seen a single time. The rearrangement links TRBV7-9 to TRBJ2-2; tentative D call: TRBD2 (5 bases). Germline V CDR1 and CDR2: SEHNR, FQNEAQ (reference sequence). CDR3 size: 16 residues. V was clipped by 5 bases and J by 4 bases, with 17 bases between them. The CDR3 protein is CASSPMIGGFTGELFF. The CDR3 coding sequence is TGTGCCAGCAGCCCGATGATAGGAGGTTTCACCGGGGAGCTGTTTTTT.

V usage is TRBV4-3 and J usage is TRBJ1-1; 7 nucleotides agree with TRBD1. Germline loops: CDR1 LGHNA, CDR2 YSLEER. The CDR3 consists of 18 residues. After removal of 3 bases from V and 0 bases from J, the junction contained 13 bases not matched to a gene. CDR3 protein: CASSHLTGRGDMNTEAFF. For the CDR3, the DNA is TGCGCCAGCAGCCACCTGACAGGGAGAGGAGACATGAACACTGAAGCTTTCTTT.

V gene TRBV7-8 combines with J gene TRBJ1-1; D ambiguous. Germline V gene data show CDR1 as SGHVS and CDR2 as FQNEAQ. CDR3 size: 16 residues. The V gene lost 1 base and the J gene lost 0 bases, with 12 bases spanning the gap. The CDR3 here is CASSLVDGFMNTEAFF. The CDR3 DNA sequence: TGTGCCAGCAGCTTAGTAGATGGATTCATGAACACTGAAGCTTTCTTT.

V usage is TRBV11-2 and J usage is TRBJ1-5, with no clear D. V lost 1 base and J lost 5, with 6 bases in between. This CDR3 has 13 residues. From germline, CDR1 is SGHAT and CDR2 FQNNGV. The CDR3 loop reads CASSLGRDQPQHF. For the CDR3, the DNA is TGTGCCAGCAGCTTAGGGAGAGATCAGCCCCAGCATTTT.

J is TRBJ2-7 and V is TRBV4-1; 10 bases align to TRBD1. This CDR3 region has 17 residues. Germline lookup yields CDR1 MGHRA and CDR2 YSYEKL. V was clipped by 2 bases and J by 4 bases; unmatched bases: 11. DNA for the CDR3: TGCGCCAGCAGCCAACGGGGACAGGGGCCCGAAGGGTACGAGCAGTACTTC. Its translation: CASSQRGQGPEGYEQYF.

The V and J genes are TRBV29-1 and TRBJ1-3; D not resolved. The CDR3 runs to 14 residues. Trimming left V 2 bases short and J 0 bases short, with 8 bases between. Germline V gene data show CDR1 as SQVTM and CDR2 as ANQGSEA. CDR3 amino acids: CSVELGLSGNTIYF. DNA for the CDR3: TGCAGCGTTGAATTGGGCCTCTCTGGAAACACCATATATTTT.

The chain joins TRBV5-1 to TRBJ2-7; D might be TRBD2 (5 bases). The CDR3 consists of 16 residues. CDR1 and CDR2 from the germline V gene are SGHRS and YFSETQ. Trimming cost V 0 bases and J 5 bases, with 18 bases left between them. Written as DNA, the CDR3 is TGCGCCAGCAGCTTGGTCCCCCGGGGTTCGGGGAACGAGCAGTACTTC. Encoded protein: CASSLVPRGSGNEQYF.

The chain employs TRBV5-1 and TRBJ1-4; TRBD1 aligns across 7 bases. Germline CDR1 reads SGHRS; CDR2 reads YFSETQ. V dropped 0 bases and J dropped 4; count of bases not matched to a gene: 9. The CDR3 length is 17 residues. The CDR3 loop reads CASSLGSAGGYNEKLFF. Here the CDR3 DNA reads TGCGCCAGCAGCTTGGGATCTGCAGGGGGTTATAATGAAAAACTGTTTTTT.

The rearrangement uses TRBV7-9 and TRBJ1-2, with D maybe TRBD1 (6 bases). The germline V gene encodes CDR1 SEHNR and CDR2 FQNEAQ (reference sequence). The CDR3 covers 14 residues. V shed 3 bases and J shed 3 bases, with 11 bases lying between them. CDR3 bases: TGTGCCAGCAGCTTTGAGACAGGACACTATGGCTACACCTTC. Amino acid sequence: CASSFETGHYGYTF.

This clone has only a few counts. The chain recombines TRBV5-1 with TRBJ2-7; 11 nucleotides match TRBD1. The CDR3 runs 15 residues. The germline CDR1 and CDR2 sequences are SGHRS and YFSETQ. The ends lost 0 bases at V and 6 bases at J; junction bases unmatched: 5. The CDR3 here is CASSLVLGTGGEQYF. For the CDR3, the DNA is TGCGCCAGCAGCTTGGTTTTGGGGACAGGGGGCGAGCAGTACTTC.

V is TRBV11-2 and J is TRBJ2-7; 8 nucleotides agree with TRBD1. This CDR3 comprises 16 residues. J lost 2 bases, V lost 5 bases, and 11 bases had no gene match. Germline assignment: CDR1 SGHAT and CDR2 FQNNGV. The CDR3 protein is CASSPRTGPGTYEQYF. For the CDR3, the DNA is TGTGCCAGCAGCCCCCGGACAGGGCCCGGCACCTACGAGCAGTACTTC.

This chain joins TRBV30 and TRBJ2-7; D unclear. Germline CDR1 GTSNPN, CDR2 SVGIG (reference sequence). The CDR3 contains 11 residues. V was cut by 3 bases and J by 7 bases, with 10 bases left in between. The CDR3 nucleotides are TGTGCCTGGAGCGCTCTGCGGGAGCAGTACTTC. This sequence encodes CAWSALREQYF. The whole variable domain, remainder taken from reference TRBV30 and TRBJ2-7, is SQTIHQWPATLVQPVGSPLSLECTVEGTSNPNLYWYRQAAGRGLQLLFYSVGIGQISSEVPQNLSASRPQDRQFILSSKKLLLSDSGFYLCAWSALREQYFGPGTRLTVT.

This chain joins TRBV10-2 and TRBJ2-1; possible D gene TRBD1, 5 bases. Trimming took off 8 bases at V and 5 bases at J, with 10 bases between the two ends. Germline-derived CDR1 and CDR2 are WSHSY and SAAADI. There are 12 residues in the CDR3. The DNA for the CDR3 is TGCGCCAGCTTCTCAGGGAACAATGAGCAGTTCTTC. This translates into CASFSGNNEQFF.

This clone appeared a few times. The chain is built from TRBV6-1 and TRBJ1-5, with 10 bases lining up with TRBD1. J lost 2 bases, V lost 9 bases, and 7 bases had no gene match. CDR3 size: 15 residues. Germline V gives CDR1 MNHNS, CDR2 SASEGT. In DNA form, the CDR3 reads TGTGCCAGTACCCTGGACAGGGGGGGCAATCAGCCCCAGCATTTT. As protein: CASTLDRGGNQPQHF.